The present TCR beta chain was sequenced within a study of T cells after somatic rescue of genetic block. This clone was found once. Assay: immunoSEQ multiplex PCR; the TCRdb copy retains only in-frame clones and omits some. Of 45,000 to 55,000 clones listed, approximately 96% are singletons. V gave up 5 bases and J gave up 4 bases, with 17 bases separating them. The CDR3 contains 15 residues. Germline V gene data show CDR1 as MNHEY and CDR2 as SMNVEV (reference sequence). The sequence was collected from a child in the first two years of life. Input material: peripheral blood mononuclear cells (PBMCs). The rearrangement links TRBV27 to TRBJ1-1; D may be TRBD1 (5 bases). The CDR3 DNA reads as TGTGCCAGCAGTAATTTCAGGGTTTTCAGCACTGAAGCTTTCTTT. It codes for CASSNFRVFSTEAFF.